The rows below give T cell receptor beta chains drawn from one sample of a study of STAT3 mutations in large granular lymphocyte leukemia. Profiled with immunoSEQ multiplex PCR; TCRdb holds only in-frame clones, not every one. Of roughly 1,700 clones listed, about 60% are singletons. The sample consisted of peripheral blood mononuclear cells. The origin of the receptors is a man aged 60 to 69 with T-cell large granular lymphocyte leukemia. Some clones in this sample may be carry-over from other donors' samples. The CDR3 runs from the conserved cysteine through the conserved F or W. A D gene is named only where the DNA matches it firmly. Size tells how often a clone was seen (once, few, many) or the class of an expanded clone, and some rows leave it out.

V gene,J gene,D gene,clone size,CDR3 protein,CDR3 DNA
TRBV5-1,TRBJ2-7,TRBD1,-,CASRSGTGPYEQYF,TGCGCCAGCAGATCCGGGACAGGCCCGTACGAGCAGTACTTC
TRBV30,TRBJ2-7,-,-,CAWSVLSGYEQYF,TGTGCCTGGAGTGTACTATCGGGCTACGAGCAGTACTTC
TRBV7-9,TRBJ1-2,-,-,CASSLVVPPSIRYGYTF,TGTGCCAGCAGCTTAGTAGTGCCGCCCTCGATTCGGTATGGCTACACCTTC
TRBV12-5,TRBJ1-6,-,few,CASGLSPSSSYNSPLHF,TGTGCTAGTGGTTTGAGTCCTTCGAGCTCCTATAATTCACCCCTCCACTTT
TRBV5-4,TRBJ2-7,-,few,CASSQKQGGYEQYF,TGTGCCAGCAGCCAAAAACAGGGAGGCTACGAGCAGTACTTC
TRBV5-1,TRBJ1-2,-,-,CASSPIPAGTVYGYTF,TGCGCCAGCAGCCCGATACCGGCCGGGACTGTGTATGGCTACACCTTC
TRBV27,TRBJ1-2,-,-,CASSPLGYGYTF,TGTGCCAGCAGTCCCTTAGGCTATGGCTACACCTTC
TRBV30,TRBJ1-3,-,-,CAWSVYSGNTIYF,TGTGCCTGGAGTGTATACTCTGGAAACACCATATATTTT
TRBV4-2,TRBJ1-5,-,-,CASSQDRDQPQHF,TGTGCCAGCAGCCAAGATCGGGATCAGCCCCAGCATTTT
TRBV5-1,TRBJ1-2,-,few,CASSLEGMVGYTF,TGCGCCAGCAGCTTGGAAGGCATGGTTGGCTACACCTTC
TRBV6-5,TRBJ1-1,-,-,CASSYSTLTEAFF,TGTGCCAGCAGTTACTCGACCCTCACTGAAGCTTTCTTT
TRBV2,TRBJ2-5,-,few,CASTPGGVETQYF,TGTGCCAGCACTCCCGGGGGAGTAGAGACCCAGTACTTC
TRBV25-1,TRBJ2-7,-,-,CASSRQSEQYF,TGTGCCAGCAGCCGACAGTCCGAGCAGTACTTC
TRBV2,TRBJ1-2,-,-,CASRRGGNYGYTF,TGTGCCAGCCGGCGAGGGGGTAACTATGGCTACACCTTC
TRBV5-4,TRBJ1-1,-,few,CASSLVPNTEAFF,TGTGCCAGCAGCTTGGTACCGAACACTGAAGCTTTCTTT
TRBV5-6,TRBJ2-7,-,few,CASSLGQGWSEQYF,TGTGCCAGCAGCTTGGGGCAGGGCTGGAGCGAGCAGTACTTC
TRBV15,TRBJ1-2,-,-,CATSEPARGVEGYTF,TGTGCCACCAGCGAGCCCGCCAGAGGAGTGGAGGGCTACACCTTC
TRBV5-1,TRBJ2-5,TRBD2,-,CASSWGGTSGETQYF,TGCGCCAGCAGCTGGGGGGGGACTTCCGGAGAGACCCAGTACTTC
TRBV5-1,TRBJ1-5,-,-,CASSLEVGNQPQHF,TGCGCCAGCAGCTTGGAGGTAGGCAATCAGCCCCAGCATTTT
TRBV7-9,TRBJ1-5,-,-,CASSGGDSNQPQHF,TGTGCCAGCAGCGGGGGGGATAGCAATCAGCCCCAGCATTTT
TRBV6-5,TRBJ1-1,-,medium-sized,CASSYRTENTEAFF,TGTGCCAGCAGTTACCGAACGGAAAACACTGAAGCTTTCTTT
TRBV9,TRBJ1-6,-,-,CASQGGTANSPLHF,TGTGCCAGCCAGGGAGGGACGGCGAATTCACCCCTCCACTTT
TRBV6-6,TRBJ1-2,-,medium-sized,CASSPHTDGYGYTF,TGTGCCAGCAGCCCCCATACAGACGGCTATGGCTACACCTTC
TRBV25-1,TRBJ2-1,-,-,CASSELTGDNEQFF,TGTGCCAGCAGTGAACTCACGGGGGACAATGAGCAGTTCTTC
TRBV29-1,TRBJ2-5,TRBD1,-,CSVGQGVETQYF,TGCAGCGTGGGACAGGGGGTTGAGACCCAGTACTTC
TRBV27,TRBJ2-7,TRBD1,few,CASTRGGTGGSYEQYF,TGTGCCAGCACCCGCGGCGGGACAGGTGGATCCTACGAGCAGTACTTC
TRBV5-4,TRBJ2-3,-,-,CASSLGSDTQYF,TGTGCCAGCAGCTTGGGCTCAGATACGCAGTATTTT
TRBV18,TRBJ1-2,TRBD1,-,CASSLGQGNGYTF,TGTGCCAGCTCACTGGGACAGGGAAATGGCTACACCTTC
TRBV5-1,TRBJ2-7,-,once,CASSSGRANSYEQYF,TGCGCCAGCAGCTCGGGGCGGGCCAACTCCTACGAGCAGTACTTC
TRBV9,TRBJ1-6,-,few,CASSVGGEGSPLHF,TGTGCCAGCAGCGTAGGTGGGGAAGGTTCACCCCTCCACTTT